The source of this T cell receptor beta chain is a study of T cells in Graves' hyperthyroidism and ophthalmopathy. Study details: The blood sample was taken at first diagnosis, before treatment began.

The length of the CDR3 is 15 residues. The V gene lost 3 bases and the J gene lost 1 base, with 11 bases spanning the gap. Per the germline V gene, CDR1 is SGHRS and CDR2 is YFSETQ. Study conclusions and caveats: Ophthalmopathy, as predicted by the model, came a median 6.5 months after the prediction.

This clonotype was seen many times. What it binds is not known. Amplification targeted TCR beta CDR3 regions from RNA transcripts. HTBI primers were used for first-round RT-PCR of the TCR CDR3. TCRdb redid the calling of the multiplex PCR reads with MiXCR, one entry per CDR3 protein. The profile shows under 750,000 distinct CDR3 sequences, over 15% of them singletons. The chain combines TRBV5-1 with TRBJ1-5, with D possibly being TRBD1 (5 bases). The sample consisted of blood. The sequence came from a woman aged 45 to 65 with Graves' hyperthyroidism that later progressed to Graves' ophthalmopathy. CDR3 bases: TGCGCCAGCAGCTCTGATGGGGGAAGCAATCAGCCCCAGCATTTT. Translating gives CASSSDGGSNQPQHF.